A selection of T cell receptor beta chains follows, all from one sample in a study of blood T cell repertoires in COVID-19. Using immunoSEQ multiplex PCR, the repertoire was profiled, and TCRdb retains in-frame clones only, with some absent. The table has about 120,000 clones, roughly 85% seen once. Sequenced: peripheral blood. The source of these receptors is a woman of 80 years or more with active or convalescent COVID-19. Each CDR3 is given with its conserved first and last residue. Each record gives: clone size, V gene, D gene, J gene, CDR3 protein. A D gene is named only where the DNA matches it firmly. Size tells how often a clone was seen (once, few, many) or the class of an expanded clone, and some rows leave it out.

once	TRBV9	NA	TRBJ2-1	CASSVVSGTLGEQFF
NA	TRBV7-2	TRBD1	TRBJ2-2	CASSLSQGAETGELFF
NA	TRBV6-5	TRBD2	TRBJ2-1	CASSYGGSSYNEQFF
few	TRBV27	NA	TRBJ1-1	CASSLRRGNSFGAFF
NA	TRBV27	TRBD2	TRBJ2-7	CASRPGTSPYEQYF
NA	TRBV7-2	NA	TRBJ2-7	CASSFGLVAEQYF
NA	TRBV3-1/TRBV3-2	NA	TRBJ1-5	CASSQDPGDQPQHF
NA	TRBV29-1	NA	TRBJ1-1	CSVGLQNTEAFF
NA	TRBV5-4	TRBD2	TRBJ2-5	CASSSPSSGRMETQYF
NA	TRBV19	TRBD1	TRBJ2-1	CASSILGATGAGNEQFF
NA	TRBV28	NA	TRBJ2-5	CASSLRILDSTQETQYF
NA	TRBV4-1	TRBD1	TRBJ2-7	CASSPRGGTGGYEQYF
few	TRBV5-4	NA	TRBJ2-5	CASSLASTETQYF
NA	TRBV24-1	TRBD2	TRBJ2-1	CATSDPRLANEQFF
NA	TRBV27	NA	TRBJ2-1	CASTQGNEQFF
NA	TRBV2	NA	TRBJ1-6	CASSAAAGSPLHF
NA	TRBV4-1	NA	TRBJ1-5	CASSQVPGIAQHF
NA	TRBV28	NA	TRBJ1-2	CASSEGGGNRYGYTF
NA	TRBV19	NA	TRBJ2-7	CASSIGGGSYEQYF
NA	TRBV5-1	NA	TRBJ2-1	CASSFLEQSVYNEQFF
NA	TRBV5-4	NA	TRBJ2-1	CASSPRSSYNEQFF
NA	TRBV3-1/TRBV3-2	NA	TRBJ1-2	CASSLNEGSSGYTF
NA	TRBV6-2/TRBV6-3	NA	TRBJ2-3	CASSYVLGADTQYF
NA	TRBV19	NA	TRBJ2-7	CASRSTRYEQYF
NA	TRBV27	NA	TRBJ2-3	CASSSPLSDTQYF
once	TRBV5-1	TRBD1	TRBJ1-4	CASSLGQGATNEKLFF
NA	TRBV6-1	NA	TRBJ2-7	CASSEVDRLYEQYF
once	TRBV24-1	NA	TRBJ2-1	CATSDLLRRGNYNEQFF
NA	TRBV27	TRBD1	TRBJ1-2	CASSTRTGLAGYTF
NA	TRBV19	NA	TRBJ2-7	CASSIEGRGSGEQYF
NA	TRBV5-1	NA	TRBJ2-2	CASSPGTPNTGELFF
NA	TRBV3-1/TRBV3-2	NA	TRBJ1-2	CASSRLGGADYGYTF
NA	TRBV27	NA	TRBJ2-5	CASRGRGVETQYF
NA	TRBV28	TRBD1	TRBJ1-1	CASSPHRGNTEAFF
NA	TRBV4-1	NA	TRBJ1-2	CASSQAGYGYTF